This is a list of T cell receptor beta chains from one sample in a study of blood T cell repertoires in COVID-19. The assay was immunoSEQ multiplex PCR, and TCRdb's table has in-frame clones only and misses some. The sample holds 110,000 to 150,000 clones; around 78% are singletons and the top ten take less than 2%. Sequencing input: peripheral blood. These receptors all come from a woman aged 60-75 years with acute or convalescent COVID-19. Both conserved end residues are part of each CDR3. The order of the fields is D gene, V gene, clone size, J gene, CDR3 DNA, CDR3 protein. The D gene is left open where the match is weak. Part of the rows lack a size; the others show once, few, many or a class for expanded clones.

NA	TRBV9	NA	TRBJ2-7	TGTGCCAGCAGCGCGGGACACTTCGGCTACGAGCAGTACTTC	CASSAGHFGYEQYF
TRBD2	TRBV11-3	NA	TRBJ2-3	TGTGCCAGCAGCTTAGAGGGACTAGCGGGAGTGGGCACAGATACGCAGTATTTT	CASSLEGLAGVGTDTQYF
NA	TRBV27	NA	TRBJ1-2	TGTGCCAGCAGTTTCTCGGGGACTTTGAGGGGCTACACCTTC	CASSFSGTLRGYTF
NA	TRBV2	NA	TRBJ1-4	TGTGCCAGCAGTGACTTGAAGGGGAATTATTATGAAAAACTGTTTTTT	CASSDLKGNYYEKLFF
NA	TRBV11-2	NA	TRBJ2-7	TGTGCCAGCAGCCAGGGGAACACTGGGGATATTTACGAGCAGTACTTC	CASSQGNTGDIYEQYF
NA	TRBV11-2	NA	TRBJ2-1	TGTGCCAGCAGTCCACGCGCCCTTAACCCCCTCTACAATGAGCAGTTCTTC	CASSPRALNPLYNEQFF
TRBD2	TRBV11-2	few	TRBJ2-3	TGTGCCAGCAGCAGATCTAGCGGCGTCTTTTCTTATACGCAGTATTTT	CASSRSSGVFSYTQYF
TRBD1	TRBV27	NA	TRBJ2-2	TGTGCCAGCAGTTTAAGACAGGGTTTAGCCGGGGAGCTGTTTTTT	CASSLRQGLAGELFF
NA	TRBV28	NA	TRBJ2-6	TGTGCCAGTTACAGTTCTGGGGCCAACGTCCTGACTTTC	CASYSSGANVLTF
NA	TRBV28	NA	TRBJ2-3	TGTGCCAGCACTTTCAGCGCCAGGGCGGATACGCAGTATTTT	CASTFSARADTQYF